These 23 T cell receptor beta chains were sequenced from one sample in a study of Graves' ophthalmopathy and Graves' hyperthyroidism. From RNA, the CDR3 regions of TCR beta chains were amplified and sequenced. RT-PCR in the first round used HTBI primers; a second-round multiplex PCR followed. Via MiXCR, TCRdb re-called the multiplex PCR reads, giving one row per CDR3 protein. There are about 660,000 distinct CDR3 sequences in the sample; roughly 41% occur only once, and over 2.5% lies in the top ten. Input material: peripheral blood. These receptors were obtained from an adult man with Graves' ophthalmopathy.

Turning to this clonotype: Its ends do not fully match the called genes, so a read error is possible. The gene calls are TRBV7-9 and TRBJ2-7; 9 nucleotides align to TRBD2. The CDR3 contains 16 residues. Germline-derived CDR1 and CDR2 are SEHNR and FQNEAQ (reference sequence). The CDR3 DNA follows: TGCGCCAGCAGCCAACTTGCGGGGGGGCCTCGCTACGAGCAGTACTTC. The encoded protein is CASSQLAGGPRYEQYF.

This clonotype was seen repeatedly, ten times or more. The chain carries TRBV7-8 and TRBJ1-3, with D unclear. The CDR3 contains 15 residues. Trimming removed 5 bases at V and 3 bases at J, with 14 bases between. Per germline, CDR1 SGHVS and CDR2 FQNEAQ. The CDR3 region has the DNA TGTGCCAGCAGCCCCCTCCCGGGGAATGGAAACACCATATATTTT. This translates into CASSPLPGNGNTIYF.

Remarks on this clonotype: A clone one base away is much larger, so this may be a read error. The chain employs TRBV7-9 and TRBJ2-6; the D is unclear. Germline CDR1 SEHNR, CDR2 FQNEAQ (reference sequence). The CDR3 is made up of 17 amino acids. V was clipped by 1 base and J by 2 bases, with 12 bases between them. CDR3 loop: CASSLVVGYPGANVLTF. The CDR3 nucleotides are TGTGCCAGCAGCTTAGTAGTAGGATACCCTGGGGCCAACGTCCTGACTTTC.

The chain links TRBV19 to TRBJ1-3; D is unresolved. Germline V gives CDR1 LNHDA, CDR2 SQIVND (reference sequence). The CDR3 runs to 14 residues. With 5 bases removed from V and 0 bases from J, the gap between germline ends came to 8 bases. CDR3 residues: CASSPGNSGNTIYF. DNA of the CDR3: TGTGCCAGTAGTCCGGGAAACTCTGGAAACACCATATATTTT.

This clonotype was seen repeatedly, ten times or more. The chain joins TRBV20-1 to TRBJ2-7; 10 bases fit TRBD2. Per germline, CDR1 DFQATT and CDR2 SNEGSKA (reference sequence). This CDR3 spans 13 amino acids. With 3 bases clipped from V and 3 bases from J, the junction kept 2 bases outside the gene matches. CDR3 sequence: CSARGTSDYEQYF. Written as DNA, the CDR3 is TGCAGTGCTAGGGGGACTAGCGACTACGAGCAGTACTTC.

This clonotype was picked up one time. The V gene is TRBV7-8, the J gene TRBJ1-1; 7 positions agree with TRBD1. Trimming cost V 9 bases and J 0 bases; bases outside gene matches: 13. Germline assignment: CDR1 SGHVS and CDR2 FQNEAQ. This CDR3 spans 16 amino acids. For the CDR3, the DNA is TGTGCCAGTGAGTCAACAGGGGACCCTATGAACACTGAAGCTTTCTTT. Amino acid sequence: CASESTGDPMNTEAFF.

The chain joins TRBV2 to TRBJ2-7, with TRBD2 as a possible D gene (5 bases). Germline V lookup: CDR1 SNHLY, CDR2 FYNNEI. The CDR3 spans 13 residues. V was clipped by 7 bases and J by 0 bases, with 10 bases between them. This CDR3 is CASKAGSSYEQYF. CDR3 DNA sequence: TGTGCCAGCAAGGCGGGTAGCTCCTACGAGCAGTACTTC.

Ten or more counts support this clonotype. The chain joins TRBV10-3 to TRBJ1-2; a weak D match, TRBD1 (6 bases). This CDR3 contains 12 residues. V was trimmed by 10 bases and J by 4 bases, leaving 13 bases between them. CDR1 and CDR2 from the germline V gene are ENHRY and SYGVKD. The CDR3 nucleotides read TGTGCCAGTACAGGGAGTTTCTATGGCTACACCTTC. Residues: CASTGSFYGYTF.

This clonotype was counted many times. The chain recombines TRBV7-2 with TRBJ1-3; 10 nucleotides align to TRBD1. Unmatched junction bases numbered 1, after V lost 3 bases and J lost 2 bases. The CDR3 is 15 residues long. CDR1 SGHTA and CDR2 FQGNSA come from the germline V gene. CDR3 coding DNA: TGTGCCAGCAGCTTTGGGACAGGGGCTGGAAACACCATATATTTT. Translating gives CASSFGTGAGNTIYF.

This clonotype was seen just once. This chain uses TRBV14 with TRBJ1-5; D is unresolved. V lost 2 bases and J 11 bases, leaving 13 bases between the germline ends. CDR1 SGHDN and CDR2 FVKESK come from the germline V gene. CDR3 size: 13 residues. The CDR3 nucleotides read TGTGCCAGCAGCCAAAGTTACCAAGAGACCCAGCATTTT. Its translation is CASSQSYQETQHF.

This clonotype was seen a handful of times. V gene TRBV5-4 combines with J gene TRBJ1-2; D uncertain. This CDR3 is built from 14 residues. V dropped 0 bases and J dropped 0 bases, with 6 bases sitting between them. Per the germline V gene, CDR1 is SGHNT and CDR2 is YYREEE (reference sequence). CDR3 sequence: CASSLDLTNYGYTF. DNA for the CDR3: TGTGCCAGCAGCTTGGACTTAACTAACTATGGCTACACCTTC.

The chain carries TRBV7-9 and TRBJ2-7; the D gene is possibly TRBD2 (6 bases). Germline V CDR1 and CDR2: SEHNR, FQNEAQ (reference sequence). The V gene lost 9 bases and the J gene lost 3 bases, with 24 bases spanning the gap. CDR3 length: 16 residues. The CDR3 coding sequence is TGTGCCAGGAGGGACTGGATTCTGGTGGACTTCTACGAGCAGTACTTC. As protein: CARRDWILVDFYEQYF. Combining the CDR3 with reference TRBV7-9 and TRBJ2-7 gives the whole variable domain DTGVSQNPRHKITKRGQNVTFRCDPISEHNRLYWYRQTLGQGPEFLTYFQNEAQLEKSRLLSDRFSAERPKGSFSTLEIQRTEQGDSAMYLCARRDWILVDFYEQYFGPGTRLTVT.

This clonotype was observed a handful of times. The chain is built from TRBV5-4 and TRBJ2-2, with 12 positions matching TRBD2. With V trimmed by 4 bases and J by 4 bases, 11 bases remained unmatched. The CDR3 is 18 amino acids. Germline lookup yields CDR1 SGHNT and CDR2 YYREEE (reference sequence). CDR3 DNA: TGTGCCAGCAGCGTCGGACCGCGGACTAGCGGGACCACCGGGGAGCTGTTTTTT. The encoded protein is CASSVGPRTSGTTGELFF.

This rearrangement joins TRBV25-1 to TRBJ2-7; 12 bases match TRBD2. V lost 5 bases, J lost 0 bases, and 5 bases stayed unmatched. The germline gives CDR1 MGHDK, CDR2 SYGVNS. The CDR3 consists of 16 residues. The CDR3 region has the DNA TGTGCCAGCAGTTCCTCGACTAGCGGGAGCTCCTACGAGCAGTACTTC. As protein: CASSSSTSGSSYEQYF.

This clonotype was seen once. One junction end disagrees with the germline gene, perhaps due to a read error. CDR3 loop: CANSSGQPNTEAFF. CDR3 DNA: TGCGCCAACAGCTCGGGACAGCCTAACACTGAAGCTTTCTTT. The chain carries TRBV5-1 and TRBJ1-1, with 7 bases that match TRBD1. Germline CDR1 SGHRS, CDR2 YFSETQ. CDR3 length: 14 residues.

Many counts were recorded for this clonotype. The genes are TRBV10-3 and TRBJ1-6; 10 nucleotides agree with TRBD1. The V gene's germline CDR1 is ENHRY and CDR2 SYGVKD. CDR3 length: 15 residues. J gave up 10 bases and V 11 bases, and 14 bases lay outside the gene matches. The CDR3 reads CAGRWGTGDSSPLHF. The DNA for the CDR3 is TGTGCCGGCCGGTGGGGGACAGGGGACTCCTCACCCCTCCACTTT.

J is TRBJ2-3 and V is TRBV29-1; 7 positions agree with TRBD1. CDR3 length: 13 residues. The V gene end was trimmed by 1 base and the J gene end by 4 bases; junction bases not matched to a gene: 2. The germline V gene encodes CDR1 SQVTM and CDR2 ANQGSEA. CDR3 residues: CSVEGQGADTQYF. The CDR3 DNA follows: TGCAGCGTTGAAGGGCAGGGGGCAGATACGCAGTATTTT.

Here the CDR3 DNA reads TGTGCCAGCCGGGGGGGCGGAGGATATCAGCCCCAGCATTTT. It encodes CASRGGGGYQPQHF. The V and J genes are TRBV5-8 and TRBJ1-5; possible D gene TRBD1, 6 bases. Germline V gene data show CDR1 as SGHTS and CDR2 as YDEGEE. The CDR3 is 14 amino acids. The V end was cut by 7 bases, the J end by 5 bases, with 16 bases between.

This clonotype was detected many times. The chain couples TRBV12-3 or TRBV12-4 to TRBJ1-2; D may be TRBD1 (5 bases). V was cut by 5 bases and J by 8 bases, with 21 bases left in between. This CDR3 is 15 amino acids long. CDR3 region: CASSLQGAAGRGYTF. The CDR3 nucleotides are TGTGCCAGCAGTCTCCAAGGGGCTGCAGGGAGGGGCTACACCTTC.

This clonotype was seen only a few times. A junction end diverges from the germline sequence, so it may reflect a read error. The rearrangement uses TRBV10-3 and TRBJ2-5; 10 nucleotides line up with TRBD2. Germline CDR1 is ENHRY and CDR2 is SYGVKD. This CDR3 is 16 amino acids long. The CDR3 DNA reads TGTGCCAGCAGTCGGACGCTAGCGGGGGCACAAGAGACCCAGTACTTC. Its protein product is CASSRTLAGAQETQYF.

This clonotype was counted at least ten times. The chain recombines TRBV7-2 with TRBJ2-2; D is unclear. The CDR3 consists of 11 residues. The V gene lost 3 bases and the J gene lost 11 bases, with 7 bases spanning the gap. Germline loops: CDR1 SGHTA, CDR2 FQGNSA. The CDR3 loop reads CASSFFTELFF. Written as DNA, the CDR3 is TGTGCCAGCAGCTTCTTTACTGAGCTGTTTTTT.

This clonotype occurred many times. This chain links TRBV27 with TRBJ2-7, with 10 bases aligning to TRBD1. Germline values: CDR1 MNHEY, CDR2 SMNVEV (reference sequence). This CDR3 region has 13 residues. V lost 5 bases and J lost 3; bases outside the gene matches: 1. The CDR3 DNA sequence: TGTGCCAGCAGTGGGACAGGGGTCTACGAGCAGTACTTC. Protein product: CASSGTGVYEQYF.

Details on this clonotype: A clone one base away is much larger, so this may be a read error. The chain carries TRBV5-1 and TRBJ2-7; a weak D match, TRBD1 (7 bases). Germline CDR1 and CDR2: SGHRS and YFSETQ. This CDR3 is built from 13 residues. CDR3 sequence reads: CASSWTGPGERYF. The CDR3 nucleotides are TGCGCCAGCAGCTGGACAGGTCCGGGGGAGCGGTACTTC. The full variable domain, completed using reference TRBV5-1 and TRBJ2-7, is KAGVTQTPRYLIKTRGQQVTLSCSPISGHRSVSWYQQTPGQGLQFLFEYFSETQRNKGNFPGRFSGRQFSNSRSEMNVSTLELGDSALYLCASSWTGPGERYFGPGTRLTVT.